One sample yielded the 25 T cell receptor gamma chains listed below, sequenced in a study of γδ T cells in repeated Plasmodium falciparum infection. With CATT, TCRdb re-called clones from the multiplex PCR reads. The data hold 27,000 or so gamma-chain clones, with 1.4% to 1.5% observed a single time. Gammadelta T cells were flow-sorted from PBMC into Vgamma9/Vdelta2+ and Vdelta2-negative populations for bulk analysis. Sequenced input: gamma-delta T cells from blood. These receptors originate from a pool of human donors (malaria-infected and uninfected, not separated).

The chain carries TRGV4 and TRGJ1 or TRGJ2. TCRdb offers no J gene call, so here the DNA was matched to germline to obtain one. The CDR3 has 18 amino acids. V gave up 2 bases and J gave up 2 bases; unmatched junction bases: 18. Germline assignment: CDR1 EGSTGY and CDR2 YDSYTSSV. The chain's CDR3 is CATWDAPWSPPYYYKKLF. For the CDR3, the DNA is TGTGCCACCTGGGATGCCCCCTGGTCGCCCCCTTATTATTATAAGAAACTCTTT.

There are many counts of this clone. The V call is TRGV2, the J call TRGJ1 or TRGJ2. V dropped 0 bases and J dropped 4; count of bases not matched to a gene: 6. CDR3 length: 14 residues. Looked up from germline, CDR1 is EGSNGY and CDR2 is YDSYNSKV. This CDR3 is CATWDGPKYYKKLF. The CDR3, as DNA: TGTGCCACCTGGGACGGGCCAAAATATTATAAGAAACTCTTT.

This clone was recorded many times. A far more abundant clone sits one base away, making this likely a read error. In the same sample, other DNA sequences code for this CDR3. The V gene is TRGV9; the J gene was not called. In germline, CDR1 is GITISATS, CDR2 ISYDGTV (reference sequence). The CDR3 has 17 residues. The CDR3 region is CALWEVQGGLGKKIKVF. In DNA, the CDR3 is TGTGCCTTGTGGGAGGTGCAAGGGGGGTTGGGCAAAAAAATCAAGGTGTTT.

This clone was counted between two and nine times. One base separates it from a far larger clone, so it is likely a read error. At the DNA level, this CDR3 is encoded by other sequences in the same sample as well. V usage is TRGV9 and J usage is TRGJ1 or TRGJ2. The J gene is absent in TCRdb and was assigned here via DNA matching to germline. Germline V gene sequence: CDR1 GITISATS, CDR2 ISYDGTV (reference sequence). The CDR3 covers 13 residues. The CDR3 nucleotides read TGTGCCCTGTGGGAGGTCACCACTGATAAGAAACTCTTT. This translates into CALWEVTTDKKLF.

In the case of this clone: A far larger clone is a single base away, which makes a read error likely. This specimen includes other DNA sequences encoding the same CDR3. This chain connects TRGV9 to TRGJP. CDR1 and CDR2 from the germline V gene are GITISATS and ISYDGTV (reference sequence). This CDR3 is 18 amino acids long. CDR3 sequence reads: CALWEVRSEELGKKIKVF. CDR3 in DNA: TGTGCCTTGTGGGAGGTAAGGTCGGAAGAGTTGGGCAAGAAAATCAAGGTATTT.

As concerns this clone: The protein that TCRdb holds for this DNA derives from a much larger clone and differs from the translated DNA at residue 13, which likely indicates a read error; the protein shown here is translated from the DNA. V gene TRGV9 combines with J gene TRGJP. The J gene comes from matching the DNA to germline here; TCRdb lacks it. This CDR3 region has 17 residues. Germline V lookup: CDR1 GITISATS, CDR2 ISYDGTV (reference sequence). CDR3 loop: CALWEVQGGLGKEIKVF. In DNA, the CDR3 is TGTGCCTTGTGGGAGGTGCAAGGGGGGTTGGGCAAAGAAATCAAGGTATTT.

A word on this clone: The protein that TCRdb holds for this DNA derives from a much larger clone and differs from the translated DNA at residue 5, which likely indicates a read error; the protein shown here is translated from the DNA. The rearrangement uses TRGV3 and TRGJ1 or TRGJ2. TCRdb carries no J gene annotation; the J gene was assigned here by matching the DNA with germline. The CDR3 is made up of 14 amino acids. Trimming at V came to 5 bases and at J to 4 bases, leaving 11 bases not matched to a gene. Germline CDR1 is VTNTFY and CDR2 is YDVSTARD (reference sequence). CDR3 sequence (DNA): TGTGCCACCTGGGGCACCTACGGGTATTATAAGAAACTCTTT. Translation: CATWGTYGYYKKLF.

This clone has a handful of counts. The mismatch at residue 5 between this DNA's translation and the TCRdb protein of a much larger clone likely reflects a read error; the protein shown is translated from the DNA. The chain is built from TRGV5 and TRGJP2. The germline V gene has CDR1 VINAFY and CDR2 YDVSNSKD. Trimming at V came to 5 bases and at J to 4 bases, leaving 7 bases not matched to a gene. The CDR3 sequence is 14 residues long. The CDR3 sequence is CATWGGPSDWIKTF. The CDR3, as DNA: TGTGCCACCTGGGGCGGACCTAGTGATTGGATCAAGACGTTT.

This clone was seen repeatedly, ten times or more. TCRdb's listed protein matches a much larger clone and diverges from this DNA's translation at residue 5, likely through a read error; the protein shown comes from the DNA. The genes are TRGV9 and TRGJ1 or TRGJ2. In the absence of a J gene in TCRdb, the DNA was matched to germline to assign it here. This CDR3 contains 14 residues. Germline CDR1 and CDR2: GITISATS and ISYDGTV (reference sequence). V dropped 5 bases and J dropped 3; count of bases not matched to a gene: 10. The CDR3 reads CALWGGPPYYKKLF. The CDR3 DNA reads as TGTGCCTTGTGGGGGGGCCCCCCTTATTATAAGAAACTCTTT.

About this clone: It differs at one base from a far larger clone, so likely a read error. This same CDR3 is encoded by further DNA sequences in the sample. The chain uses TRGV9 and TRGJ1 or TRGJ2. The J gene, missing from TCRdb, was assigned here through DNA to germline matching. V lost 2 bases and J lost 7; bases outside the gene matches: 8. The length of the CDR3 is 13 residues. The germline V gene encodes CDR1 GITISATS and CDR2 ISYDGTV (reference sequence). Written as DNA, the CDR3 is TGTGCCTTGTGGGAGGCAGGGTACTATAAGAAACTCTTT. Translation gives CALWEAGYYKKLF.

This clone came up many times. The protein in TCRdb stems from a much larger clone and differs at residue 4 from this DNA's translation, likely a read error; here the protein is translated from the DNA. Other DNA sequences from this sample encode an identical CDR3 as well. The chain employs TRGV9 and TRGJ1 or TRGJ2. The J gene is not listed in TCRdb, so it was assigned here from a DNA match to germline. There are 14 residues in the CDR3. Germline assignment: CDR1 GITISATS and CDR2 ISYDGTV (reference sequence). CDR3 protein: CALRELLNYYKKLF. In DNA form, the CDR3 reads TGTGCCTTGAGGGAGCTTTTGAATTATTATAAGAAACTCTTT.

This clone was observed a few times. This DNA's translation differs at residue 8 from TCRdb's protein, which comes from a much larger clone; a read error is likely, and the protein shown is translated from the DNA. The CDR3 is CALWEACHYKKLF. The CDR3 DNA is TGTGCCTTGTGGGAAGCTTGTCATTATAAGAAACTCTTT. V usage is TRGV9 and J usage is TRGJ1 or TRGJ2. The J gene, left out of TCRdb, was set here by checking the DNA against germline. Trimming at V came to 4 bases and at J to 5 bases, leaving 8 bases not matched to a gene. Germline CDR1 reads GITISATS; CDR2 reads ISYDGTV (reference sequence). The CDR3 spans 13 residues.

As regards this clone: The protein in TCRdb stems from a much larger clone and differs at residue 10 from this DNA's translation, likely a read error; here the protein is translated from the DNA. V usage is TRGV9 and J usage is TRGJ1 or TRGJ2. The J gene, absent from TCRdb, was called here by matching the DNA to germline. Germline V gives CDR1 GITISATS, CDR2 ISYDGTV (reference sequence). The V and J ends lost 6 bases and 12 bases, in that order; junction bases with no gene match: 17. The CDR3 loop spans 13 amino acids. DNA for the CDR3: TGTGCCTTGTGGCGGGGGCGGAGTCATACGAAACTCTTT. It codes for CALWRGRSHTKLF.

This clone was detected many times. TCRdb's entry gives the protein of a much larger clone, which mismatches this DNA's translation at residue 5, likely from a read error; the protein reported here is translated from the DNA. The rearrangement joins TRGV9 to TRGJP. The J gene, absent from TCRdb, was called here by matching the DNA to germline. Per germline, CDR1 GITISATS and CDR2 ISYDGTV (reference sequence). The CDR3 totals 16 residues. CDR3 sequence (DNA): TGTGCCTTGTGGGGGGTGCACGGGTTGGGCAAAAAAATCAAGGTATTT. Translated, it gives CALWGVHGLGKKIKVF.

In regard to this clone: This likely stems from a read error, as it lies one base from a far larger clone. In the same sample, other DNA sequences code for this CDR3. The V gene is TRGV2, the J gene TRGJ1 or TRGJ2. The J gene, left out of TCRdb, was set here by checking the DNA against germline. The CDR3 is 14 amino acids. Germline values: CDR1 EGSNGY, CDR2 YDSYNSKV. Written as DNA, the CDR3 is TGTGCCACCTGGGACGGGCCGCGATATTACAAGAAACTCTTT. The encoded protein is CATWDGPRYYKKLF.

Concerning this clone: TCRdb has a much larger clone's protein, which differs at residue 10 from the translation of this DNA, likely because of a read error; what is shown is the protein translated from the DNA. Here the CDR3 reads CALWEGTKEELGKKIKVF. The CDR3, as DNA: TGTGCCTTGTGGGAGGGTACGAAAGAGGAGTTGGGCAAAAAAATCAAGGTATTT. The chain uses TRGV9 and TRGJP. No J segment appears in TCRdb, so it was assigned here by matching the sequence to germline. The junction had 11 bases not matched to a gene; V was cut back by 2 bases and J by 7 bases. The CDR3 covers 18 residues. The germline CDR1 and CDR2 sequences are GITISATS and ISYDGTV (reference sequence).

In regard to this clone: The protein in TCRdb stems from a much larger clone and differs at residue 3 from this DNA's translation, likely a read error; here the protein is translated from the DNA. This chain uses TRGV9 with TRGJP. The J gene was not available in TCRdb and was assigned here by matching the DNA to germline segments. The V gene's germline CDR1 is GITISATS and CDR2 ISYDGTV (reference sequence). The CDR3 has 19 amino acids. CDR3 sequence: CASWEVPGGQELGKKIKVF. The CDR3 region has the DNA TGTGCCTCGTGGGAGGTGCCTGGGGGCCAAGAGTTGGGCAAAAAAATCAAGGTATTT.

This clone was seen only a few times. TCRdb attributes to this sequence the protein of a much larger clone, which differs from the DNA translation at residue 3; a read error is likely, and the protein displayed is translated from the DNA. CDR3 sequence: CAPWDGGHYKKLF. In DNA form, the CDR3 reads TGTGCCCCCTGGGACGGGGGACATTATAAGAAACTCTTT. The gene calls are TRGV2 and TRGJ1 or TRGJ2. TCRdb is silent on the J gene; assignment here came from matching the DNA to germline. The CDR3 runs 13 residues. Germline loops: CDR1 EGSNGY, CDR2 YDSYNSKV.

This clone qualifies as medium-sized. The CDR3 DNA reads TGTGCCACCTGGGTTACGAATTATTATAAGAAACTCTTT. This translates into CATWVTNYYKKLF. The rearrangement joins TRGV4 to TRGJ1 or TRGJ2. The CDR3 loop spans 13 amino acids. V lost 5 bases and J lost 0; bases outside the gene matches: 4. CDR1 and CDR2 from the germline V gene are EGSTGY and YDSYTSSV.

On this clone: TCRdb's protein, taken from a much larger clone, differs from this DNA's translation at residue 10, likely owing to a read error; the protein displayed comes from the DNA. The V and J genes are TRGV9 and TRGJP. Since TCRdb gives no J gene, matching the DNA to germline was used here to assign it. The germline CDR1 and CDR2 sequences are GITISATS and ISYDGTV (reference sequence). The CDR3 is 17 amino acids. Germline trimming cut 3 bases from V and 12 bases from J; bases unmatched to any gene: 14. The CDR3 DNA reads as TGTGCCTTGTGGGAGCTACCAACAGGGTCGGGCAAAAAAATCAAGGTATTT. This gives the protein CALWELPTGSGKKIKVF.

This clone was detected ten times or more. A single base is all that separates this from a far larger clone, so a read error is likely. The chain links TRGV9 to TRGJ1 or TRGJ2. CDR1 is GITISATS and CDR2 is ISYDGTV in the germline V gene (reference sequence). There are 13 residues in the CDR3. The CDR3 region has the DNA TGTGCCTTGTGGGGGGTGCGGTATTATAAGAAACTCTTT. It encodes CALWGVRYYKKLF.

The table lists this clone with many counts. This DNA translates differently at residue 7 from the TCRdb protein, which is that of a much larger clone; a read error is likely, and the protein shown is the DNA's own translation. The gene calls are TRGV9 and TRGJP. The J gene, missing from TCRdb, was assigned here through DNA to germline matching. CDR3 length: 16 amino acids. Germline assignment: CDR1 GITISATS and CDR2 ISYDGTV (reference sequence). V dropped 0 bases and J dropped 11; count of bases not matched to a gene: 7. CDR3 in DNA: TGTGCCTTGTGGGAGGTGGATTCGGTGGGCAAAAAAATCAAGGTATTT. It translates to CALWEVDSVGKKIKVF.

This clone showed up many times. TCRdb pairs this DNA with a much larger clone's protein that differs at residue 10, likely a read error; the protein shown was translated from the DNA. For the CDR3, the DNA is TGTGCCTTGTGGGAGGTACCGAAATATGAGAAACTCTTT. Its protein product is CALWEVPKYEKLF. The chain links TRGV9 to TRGJ1 or TRGJ2. The J gene, left out of TCRdb, was set here by checking the DNA against germline. Germline V gene data show CDR1 as GITISATS and CDR2 as ISYDGTV (reference sequence). The V segment lost 1 base and the J segment 11 bases; nucleotides outside the gene matches: 11. CDR3 length: 13 amino acids.

This clone was counted at least ten times. This likely stems from a read error, as it lies one base from a far larger clone. The same CDR3 is also encoded by other DNA sequences in this sample. The chain links TRGV9 to TRGJP. In the absence of a J gene in TCRdb, the DNA was matched to germline to assign it here. Per the germline V gene, CDR1 is GITISATS and CDR2 is ISYDGTV (reference sequence). With 0 bases clipped from V and 11 bases from J, the junction kept 10 bases outside the gene matches. CDR3 size: 17 residues. The CDR3 loop is CALWEVKAKLGKKIKVF. CDR3 bases: TGTGCCTTGTGGGAGGTGAAGGCCAAGCTGGGCAAAAAAATCAAGGTATTT.

This clone showed up many times. TCRdb's protein, taken from a much larger clone, differs from this DNA's translation at residue 3, likely owing to a read error; the protein displayed comes from the DNA. The chain carries TRGV2 and TRGJ1 or TRGJ2. Per the germline V gene, CDR1 is EGSNGY and CDR2 is YDSYNSKV. The CDR3 has 13 amino acids. For the CDR3, the DNA is TGTGCCCCCTGGGACGGGCAATATTATAAGAAACTCTTT. It is translated as CAPWDGQYYKKLF.